These 18 T cell receptor beta chains share one sample of origin, sequenced in a study of vaccination and CD4 T cells after COVID-19. These receptors' antigens are unknown. This sample's treatment: roughly 10-day PBMC culture with coronavirus spike peptide pools or control peptides (ViraFEST assay). Cultured CD4+ T cells had their DNA profiled by the Oncomine TCR Beta short-read assay. In TCRdb, the PCR reads were re-called with MiXCR into one record per CDR3 protein. This sample carries fewer than 25,000 distinct CDR3 sequences, about two fifths of them seen once, and the ten largest clones take 15% to 20%. Material: CD4+ T cells from blood, cultured in vitro, obtained before SARS-CoV-2 vaccination. These receptors originate from a human donor who received a COVID-19 vaccine.

Only a few counts were recorded for this clonotype. The CDR3 loop reads CASSYTTTRGNTEAFF. CDR3 in DNA: TGTGCCAGCAGTTACACCACTACAAGAGGGAACACTGAAGCTTTCTTT. The chain employs TRBV6-5 and TRBJ1-1; D unclear. From germline, CDR1 is MNHEY and CDR2 SVGAGI. The CDR3 is 16 amino acids. V was trimmed by 2 bases and J by 1 base, leaving 14 bases between them.

The CDR3 is CASSPGPNLKGGEQYF. CDR3 sequence (DNA): TGTGCCAGCAGCCCGGGTCCAAATCTAAAAGGGGGGGAGCAGTACTTC. The V and J genes are TRBV7-2 and TRBJ2-1, with D perhaps being TRBD1 or TRBD2 (6 bases each). The J call may be incorrect, as the DNA end agrees better with TRBJ2-7. The CDR3 length is 16 residues. Germline CDR1 and CDR2: SGHTA and FQGNSA.

This clonotype was recorded a few times. The rearrangement links TRBV21-1 to TRBJ2-7; the table assigns TRBD2, which was not confirmed against the DNA. TRBV21-1 corresponds to a pseudogene. This CDR3 region has 20 residues. The CDR3 reads CASSVTSWLAGGTTSYEQYF. The DNA for the CDR3 is TGTGCCAGCAGCGTTACATCGTGGCTAGCGGGGGGTACCACCTCCTACGAGCAGTACTTC.

This clonotype was seen only a few times. The chain carries TRBV5-4 and TRBJ2-7; D perhaps matches TRBD1 (6 bases). The CDR3 spans 15 residues. Trimming pared 4 bases from V and 0 bases from J, leaving 14 bases between. Germline lookup yields CDR1 SGHNT and CDR2 YYREEE (reference sequence). The CDR3 coding sequence is TGTGCCAGCAGCACAACAGGGCAAAGCTCCTACGAGCAGTACTTC. Protein: CASSTTGQSSYEQYF.

This chain joins TRBV12-2 and TRBJ2-3; the table names TRBD2, a call not compared with the DNA. TRBV12-2 is a pseudogene. This CDR3 is built from 17 residues. CDR3 amino acids: CASRCASSGASTDTQYF. In nucleotides, the CDR3 is TGTGCAAGTCGCTGTGCCTCTAGCGGAGCCAGCACAGATACGCAGTATTTT.

This clonotype was seen a few times. The chain carries TRBV19 and TRBJ1-2; D remains ambiguous. CDR1 is LNHDA and CDR2 is SQIVND in the germline V gene (reference sequence). Trimming removed 5 bases from V and 2 bases from J, with 12 bases in between. The CDR3 has 14 amino acids. This CDR3 reads CASSSDRENYGYTF. CDR3 nucleotide sequence: TGTGCCAGTAGTTCGGACCGAGAAAACTATGGCTACACCTTC.

This chain joins TRBV19 and TRBJ2-2, with unresolved D. The germline CDR1 and CDR2 sequences are LNHDA and SQIVND (reference sequence). This CDR3 is built from 14 residues. Trimming cost V 8 bases and J 4 bases, with 14 bases left between them. CDR3 amino acids: CASHRTEFTGELFF. As DNA, the CDR3 is TGTGCCAGTCATAGAACAGAGTTCACCGGGGAGCTGTTTTTT.

The table lists this clonotype with a few counts. The chain combines TRBV25-1 with TRBJ1-2; D call uncertain. Trimming shortened V by 2 bases and J by 0 bases, and 7 bases separated the two germline ends. The CDR3 covers 14 residues. The germline V gene has CDR1 MGHDK and CDR2 SYGVNS. In nucleotides, the CDR3 is TGTGCCAGCAGTGAAACAACCTCTAACTATGGCTACACCTTC. Its translation is CASSETTSNYGYTF.

This chain uses TRBV20-1 with TRBJ1-2, with D possibly matching TRBD1 (6 bases). Deletions cut 6 bases from V and 8 bases from J, with 13 bases between. The germline V gene has CDR1 DFQATT and CDR2 SNEGSKA (reference sequence). The CDR3 spans 11 residues. The CDR3 bases are TGCAGTGCCCGAACAGGGCGCGGCTACACCTTC. Residues: CSARTGRGYTF.

This chain connects TRBV4-2 to TRBJ1-2; D perhaps matches TRBD1 (5 bases). V was pared by 0 bases and J by 4 bases, with 9 bases between. Germline assignment: CDR1 LGHNA and CDR2 YNFKEQ. The CDR3 spans 14 residues. The CDR3 loop reads CASSQDQGSYGYTF. Written as DNA, the CDR3 is TGTGCCAGCAGCCAAGATCAGGGTTCCTATGGCTACACCTTC.

The V and J genes are TRBV24-1 and TRBJ1-2; 10 nucleotides match TRBD1. With 5 bases clipped from V and 1 base from J, the junction kept 9 bases outside the gene matches. This CDR3 is 17 amino acids long. CDR1 and CDR2 (germline): KGHDR, SFDVKD. The CDR3 bases are TGTGCCACCAGTGCCCCTCCGACAGGGGGCAATAACTATGGCTACACCTTC. It encodes CATSAPPTGGNNYGYTF.

The chain combines TRBV11-3 with TRBJ2-7; D tentatively reads TRBD1 or TRBD2 (6 bases each). Germline V CDR1 and CDR2: SGHNT, YENEEA. Trimming removed 5 bases from V and 3 bases from J, with 11 bases in between. The CDR3 spans 13 residues. The CDR3 loop is CASSRGRGYEQYF. The CDR3 DNA is TGTGCCAGCAGCCGGGGGCGAGGCTACGAGCAGTACTTC.

V gene TRBV19 combines with J gene TRBJ1-1, with D possibly being TRBD1 (5 bases). Germline V CDR1 and CDR2: LNHDA, SQIVND (reference sequence). The germline V and J ends were trimmed by 6 bases and 1 base, with 24 bases remaining between them. The CDR3 has 18 residues. In nucleotides, the CDR3 is TGTGCCAGTAGCAAAATACATAGACAGCCCGGGAAGAACACTGAAGCTTTCTTT. Translating it yields CASSKIHRQPGKNTEAFF.

In this sample, this clonotype turned up a few times. The chain joins TRBV6-1 to TRBJ2-7, with a tentative D call TRBD2 (6 bases). V dropped 7 bases and J dropped 2 bases, with 12 bases sitting between them. CDR1 MNHNS and CDR2 SASEGT come from the germline V gene. The CDR3 loop spans 13 amino acids. The CDR3 nucleotides read TGTGCCAGCACCCGCGGACTACCCTACGAGCAGTACTTC. This sequence encodes CASTRGLPYEQYF.

This chain uses TRBV20-1 with TRBJ1-1; TRBD1 is a possible D gene (5 bases). This CDR3 region has 14 residues. The germline CDR1 and CDR2 sequences are DFQATT and SNEGSKA (reference sequence). Trimming pared 3 bases from V and 5 bases from J, leaving 16 bases between. The CDR3 DNA is TGCAGTGCTAGGACAATGGGGGGGATGACTGAAGCTTTCTTT. This translates into CSARTMGGMTEAFF.

The chain joins TRBV19 to TRBJ2-3; the D gene is possibly TRBD1 (6 bases). There are 15 residues in the CDR3. CDR1 is LNHDA, CDR2 SQIVND, per germline (reference sequence). The ends were cut back, 6 bases at V and 0 bases at J, with 13 bases in the middle. DNA for the CDR3: TGTGCCAGTAGACGGACAGACACTAGCACAGATACGCAGTATTTT. It specifies CASRRTDTSTDTQYF.

Concerning this clonotype: At one boundary the junction diverges from the germline segment, which might be a read error. This chain links TRBV7-9 with TRBJ1-5; weak D call: TRBD1 (6 bases). Germline loops: CDR1 SEHNR, CDR2 FQNEAQ (reference sequence). The CDR3 has 15 amino acids. CDR3 nucleotides: TGTGCCAGCAGCGTAGCGGGGGCCTTAGTGGGGCCCCAGCATTTT. Amino acids: CASSVAGALVGPQHF. Combining the CDR3 with reference TRBV7-9 and TRBJ1-5 gives the whole variable domain DTGVSQNPRHKITKRGQNVTFRCDPISEHNRLYWYRQTLGQGPEFLTYFQNEAQLEKSRLLSDRFSAERPKGSFSTLEIQRTEQGDSAMYLCASSVAGALVGPQHFGDGTRLSIL.

V and J are TRBV5-1 and TRBJ2-7, with D perhaps TRBD2 (7 bases). The V end was cut by 7 bases, the J end by 5 bases, with 19 bases between. The CDR3 is 14 amino acids. Germline CDR1 is SGHRS and CDR2 is YFSETQ. The DNA for the CDR3 is TGCGCCAGCTGGATCGGGGGGCTTAGAGACGAGCAGTACTTC. Translating it yields CASWIGGLRDEQYF.